This entry is about one TCR beta chain. The data derive from a study of cytomegalovirus exposure and HLA in healthy donors. J gave up 1 base and V 5 bases, and 5 bases lay outside the gene matches. Germline V gene lookup returns CDR1 SGHTA and CDR2 FQGNSA. The CDR3 contains 15 residues. With 60 Vbeta and 13 Jbeta primers, the PCR was carried out. Sequenced by immunoSEQ multiplex PCR; TCRdb stores in-frame clones only, minus some. The data show 95,000 to 110,000 clones, with about 9.5% seen just once and under 6.5% held by the top ten. This sequence was found in a man aged 40-55 years in good health and CMV-seropositive. The sample comprised PBMCs. The V call is TRBV7-2, the J call TRBJ2-7, with 10 bases identical to TRBD1. CDR3 nucleotides: TGTGCCAGCAGCCCCTGGACAGGGGGGTCCTACGAGCAGTACTTC. Protein product: CASSPWTGGSYEQYF.